This TCR beta chain comes out of a study of blood T cell repertoires in COVID-19. The overall study: Material from acute and convalescent COVID-19 was sourced from the United States, Italy and Spain.

The repertoire was sequenced with immunoSEQ multiplex PCR; TCRdb's copy has only in-frame clones and lacks some. This table holds 100,000 to 150,000 clones, about 83% found once. The CDR3 contains 15 residues. CDR1 and CDR2 from the germline V gene are SGHAT and FQNNGV. With 2 bases removed from V and 9 bases from J, the gap between germline ends came to 14 bases. The source material was peripheral blood. This sequence was found in a man older than 75 with active or convalescent COVID-19. V and J are TRBV11-2 and TRBJ1-6, with D hard to call. In nucleotides, the CDR3 is TGTGCCAGCAGCTTAAGTGGGTTCCCGGGTTCACCCCTCCACTTT. It is translated as CASSLSGFPGSPLHF. Full variable domain (missing parts from reference TRBV11-2 and TRBJ1-6): EAGVAQSPRYKIIEKRQSVAFWCNPISGHATLYWYQQILGQGPKLLIQFQNNGVVDDSQLPKDRFSAERLKGVDSTLKIQPAKLEDSAVYLCASSLSGFPGSPLHFGNGTRLTVT.